This is a list of T cell receptor beta chains from one sample in a study of long-term antiretroviral therapy in people with HIV. Data came from immunoSEQ multiplex PCR; TCRdb stores just in-frame clones and leaves some out. The profile shows 42,000 or so clones, about 85% of them singletons. This material consisted of unsorted PBMCs, taken 3.1 years after starting antiretroviral therapy. All receptors derive from a woman between 45 and 60 years old with HIV. CDR3s leave out the opening cysteine and the closing phenylalanine or tryptophan. Where a row states a size, it is once, few, many or the class of an expanded clone; other rows omit it.

j_gene | abundance | len | v_gene | CDR3aa
TRBJ1-2 | . | 13 | TRBV5-4 | ASSLYPNTGDGYT
TRBJ1-3 | . | 11 | TRBV10-3 | AISVGSGNTIY
TRBJ2-3 | . | 11 | TRBV11-3 | ASSLGGFGTQY
TRBJ2-7 | . | 11 | TRBV29-1 | SVGTGGSGEQY
TRBJ1-4 | . | 14 | TRBV6-6 | ASSPRPDRVGEKLF
TRBJ1-3 | . | 14 | TRBV6-1 | ASSDAGFGSGNTIY
TRBJ2-5 | . | 16 | TRBV11-2 | ASSRLRPGPSLVETQY
TRBJ1-2 | . | 9 | TRBV2 | ASSEARVYT
TRBJ2-2 | . | 12 | TRBV11-1 | ASSLQTATGELF
TRBJ1-2 | . | 12 | TRBV5-6 | ASSPGRDGYGYT
TRBJ2-2 | . | 14 | TRBV9 | ASSVTARGQGGELF
TRBJ2-5 | . | 10 | TRBV6-5 | ASSYGGETQY
TRBJ2-1 | few | 16 | TRBV6-1 | ASSDIVFVGESYNEQF
TRBJ2-7 | . | 11 | TRBV27 | ASSGGGGYEQY
TRBJ2-7 | . | 14 | TRBV5-4 | ASSLGSSGGSYEQY
TRBJ2-3 | . | 10 | TRBV11-3 | ASSGVPDTQY
TRBJ2-2 | . | 11 | TRBV6-1 | ASSPIALVELF
TRBJ2-3 | . | 16 | TRBV9 | ASSVDAGTSTRGETQY
TRBJ2-2 | once | 14 | TRBV2 | ASSAVAGGGTGELF
TRBJ1-2 | . | 16 | TRBV10-3 | AISERGQGSVEGYGYT
TRBJ2-5 | . | 12 | TRBV7-7 | ASSLGLAGETQY
TRBJ2-2 | . | 14 | TRBV7-9 | ASSLAPDTNTGELF
TRBJ1-4 | . | 10 | TRBV6-6 | ASTGAGEKLF
TRBJ2-1 | . | 12 | TRBV10-3 | AISVRSGGGEQF
TRBJ2-1 | . | 14 | TRBV19 | ASSMTGRGLYNEQF
TRBJ2-7 | . | 13 | TRBV6-1 | ASSEGQGAHREQY
TRBJ2-7 | . | 15 | TRBV7-2 | ASSLYNPGRGSYEQY
TRBJ2-2 | . | 12 | TRBV27 | ASSFSGGTGELF
TRBJ2-6 | . | 18 | TRBV4-3 | ASSQESAAGGFTGANVLT
TRBJ2-5 | few | 12 | TRBV10-2 | ASSVSTAGETQY
TRBJ1-6 | few | 12 | TRBV11-1 | ASSLTGNNSPLH
TRBJ1-1 | . | 10 | TRBV9 | ASSVAGSEAF
TRBJ1-5 | . | 14 | TRBV12-5 | ASGLGMGEHHPPQH
TRBJ1-2 | . | 13 | TRBV2 | ASFAGSLSKLGYT
TRBJ2-5 | . | 13 | TRBV11-2 | ASSWGLSPKETQY
TRBJ2-5 | . | 12 | TRBV7-7 | ASSSRQGRETQY
TRBJ2-1 | . | 12 | TRBV27 | ASSLFAGANEQF
TRBJ2-2 | . | 13 | TRBV5-5 | ASSLVVEGTGELF
TRBJ1-1 | . | 12 | TRBV19 | ASSMEGRGGEAF
TRBJ2-2 | once | 10 | TRBV7-2 | ASSLAVGELF
TRBJ2-3 | . | 13 | TRBV5-1 | ASSLQKSGSDTQY
TRBJ2-7 | . | 12 | TRBV12-5 | ASGPRGGSYEQY
TRBJ2-7 | . | 14 | TRBV5-5 | ASRLGIGGNTYEQY
TRBJ1-2 | . | 12 | TRBV10-3 | AISEGDINYGYT
TRBJ2-2 | . | 15 | TRBV5-1 | ASSGEPGTTNTGELF
TRBJ2-7 | . | 9 | TRBV10-1 | ASSRETSPV
TRBJ1-2 | . | 12 | TRBV6-1 | ASSRTATNYGYT
TRBJ1-2 | . | 11 | TRBV27 | ASSLGQGSGYT
TRBJ1-1 | . | 12 | TRBV7-9 | ASSAGQGAGVAF
TRBJ1-5 | few | 12 | TRBV2 | ASSMQGGNQPQH
TRBJ2-7 | . | 13 | TRBV30 | AWSVSLAGNYEQY
TRBJ1-5 | few | 12 | TRBV7-9 | ASSSGQGGQPQH
TRBJ2-1 | . | 9 | TRBV6-5 | ASSYLLEQF
TRBJ1-5 | . | 10 | TRBV18 | ASSPPNQPQH
TRBJ2-3 | . | 12 | TRBV18 | ASALRGGPNTQY